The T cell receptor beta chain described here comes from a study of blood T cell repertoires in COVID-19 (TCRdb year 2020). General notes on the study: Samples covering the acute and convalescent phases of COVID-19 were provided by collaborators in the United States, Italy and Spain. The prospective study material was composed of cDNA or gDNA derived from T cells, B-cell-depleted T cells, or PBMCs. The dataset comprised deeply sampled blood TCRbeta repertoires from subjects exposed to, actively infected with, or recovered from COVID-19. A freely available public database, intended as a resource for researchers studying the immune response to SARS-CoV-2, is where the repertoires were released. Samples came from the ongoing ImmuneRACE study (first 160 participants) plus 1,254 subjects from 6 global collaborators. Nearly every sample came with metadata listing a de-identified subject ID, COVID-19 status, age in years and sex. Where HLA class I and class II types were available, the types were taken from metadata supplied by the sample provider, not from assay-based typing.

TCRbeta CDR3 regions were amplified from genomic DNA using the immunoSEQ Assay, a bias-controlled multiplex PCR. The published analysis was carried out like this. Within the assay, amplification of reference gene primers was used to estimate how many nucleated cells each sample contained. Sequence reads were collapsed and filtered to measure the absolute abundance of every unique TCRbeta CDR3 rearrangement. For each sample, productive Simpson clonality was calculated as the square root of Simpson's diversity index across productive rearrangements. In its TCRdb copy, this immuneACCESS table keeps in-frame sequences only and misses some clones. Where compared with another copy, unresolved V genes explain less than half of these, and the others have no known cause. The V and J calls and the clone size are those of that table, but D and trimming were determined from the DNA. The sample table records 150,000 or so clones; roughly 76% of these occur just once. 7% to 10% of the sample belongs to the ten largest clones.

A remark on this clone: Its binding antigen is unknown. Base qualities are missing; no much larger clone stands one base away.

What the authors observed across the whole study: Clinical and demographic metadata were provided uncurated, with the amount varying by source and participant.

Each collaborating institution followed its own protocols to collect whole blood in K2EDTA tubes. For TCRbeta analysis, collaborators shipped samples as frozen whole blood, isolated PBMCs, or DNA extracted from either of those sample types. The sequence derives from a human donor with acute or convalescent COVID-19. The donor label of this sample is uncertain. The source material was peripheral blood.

The sequenced DNA: TGTGCCAGTACCCCCCGACGGGCTAACTATGGCTACACCTTC. Translated, this is CASTPRRANYGYTF. The rearrangement combines TRBV19 with TRBJ1-2, with no reliable assignment of the D segment. The germline ends are 12 bases apart after V is trimmed by 7 bases and J by 0 bases. From the germline V gene (reference sequence), CDR1 is LNHDA and CDR2 is SQIVND. The CDR3 holds 14 amino acids from the cysteine to the phenylalanine. This entry keeps only the CDR3 DNA: 42 bases, framed from base 1.